This T cell receptor (beta chain) appears in the sequencing data of a study of radiotherapy plus CTLA-4 blockade in lung cancer. Background on the study: Patients showed objective responses in roughly 19% of cases and disease control in just over 30%.

The V segment lost 3 bases and the J segment 3 bases; nucleotides outside the gene matches: 7. Looked up from germline, CDR1 is GTSNPN and CDR2 is SVGIG (reference sequence). This CDR3 spans 14 amino acids. TCRdb's table, derived via immunoSEQ multiplex PCR, lists solely in-frame clones and lacks some. The table records nearly 95,000 clones, about four fifths of them present only once. The chain employs TRBV30 and TRBJ1-2; TRBD1 agrees at 7 bases. Sequencing was performed on peripheral blood, taken from a patient treated with radiotherapy plus ipilimumab. This clonotype originated in a human donor with non-small cell lung cancer that progressed on radiotherapy plus ipilimumab. The CDR3: CAWSYRGRDYGYTF. In nucleotides, the CDR3 is TGTGCCTGGAGCTACAGGGGTAGAGACTATGGCTACACCTTC.